This T cell receptor (beta chain) was observed in a study of blood T cell repertoires in COVID-19. Looked up from germline, CDR1 is SGHNT and CDR2 is YENEEA. The J segment lost 5 bases and the V segment lost 4 bases, leaving 5 bases of the junction unmatched. The CDR3 loop spans 14 amino acids. How the authors handled the data: Reference gene primer amplification gave estimated nucleated cell counts. Here immunoSEQ multiplex PCR was the method, and the copy in TCRdb shows in-frame clones only, minus some. That table supplies the V and J calls and clone size; D and trimming were determined from the DNA. The top ten clones hold around 13% of a sample with fewer than 200,000 clones, approximately 90% of them seen once. Patients of the Seattle cohort, enrolled during active infection, were followed longitudinally.

The J gene is TRBJ2-5, the V gene TRBV11-3; 9 nucleotides agree with TRBD1. This sequence was found in a woman in her sixties or seventies with COVID-19, enrolled during active disease. Sequences were obtained from peripheral blood. The CDR3 is CASSYRGPGETQYF. The CDR3 region has the DNA TGTGCCAGCAGCTACAGGGGGCCTGGGGAGACCCAGTACTTC.